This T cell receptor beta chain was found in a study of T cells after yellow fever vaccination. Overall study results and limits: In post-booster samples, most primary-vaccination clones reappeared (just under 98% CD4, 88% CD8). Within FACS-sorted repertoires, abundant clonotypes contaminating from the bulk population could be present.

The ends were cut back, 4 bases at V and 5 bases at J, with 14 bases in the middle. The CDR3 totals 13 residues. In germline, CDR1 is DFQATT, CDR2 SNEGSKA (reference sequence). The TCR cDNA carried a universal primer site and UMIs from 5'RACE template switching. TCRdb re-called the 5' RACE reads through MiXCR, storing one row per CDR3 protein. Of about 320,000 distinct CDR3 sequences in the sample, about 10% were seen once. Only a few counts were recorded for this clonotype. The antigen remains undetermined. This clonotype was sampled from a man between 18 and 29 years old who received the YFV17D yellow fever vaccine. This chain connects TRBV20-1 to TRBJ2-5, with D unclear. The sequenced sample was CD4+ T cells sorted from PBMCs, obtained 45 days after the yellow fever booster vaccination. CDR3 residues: CSAIDGPRETQYF. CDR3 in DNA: TGCAGTGCTATAGACGGTCCCAGGGAGACCCAGTACTTC.